This T cell receptor beta chain was profiled in a study of blood T cell repertoires in COVID-19. Only in-frame clones appear in the TCRdb table, and some are missing; sequencing was by immunoSEQ multiplex PCR. The sample yields under 300,000 clones, 91% seen once. Deletions cut 5 bases from V and 8 bases from J, with 15 bases between. Germline V gene sequence: CDR1 SGHAT, CDR2 FQDESV (reference sequence). The CDR3 has 13 residues. The sequence was obtained from a human donor in a cohort exposed to, infected with or recovered from COVID-19 (not recorded which). The donor label of this sample is uncertain. Sequenced sample: PBMCs or T cells enriched from blood (not recorded which). The chain recombines TRBV11-1 with TRBJ1-2, with D possibly TRBD1 on 6 matching bases. This CDR3 is CASSVDRVGGYTF. In DNA, the CDR3 is TGTGCCAGCAGCGTGGACAGAGTAGGAGGCTACACCTTC.